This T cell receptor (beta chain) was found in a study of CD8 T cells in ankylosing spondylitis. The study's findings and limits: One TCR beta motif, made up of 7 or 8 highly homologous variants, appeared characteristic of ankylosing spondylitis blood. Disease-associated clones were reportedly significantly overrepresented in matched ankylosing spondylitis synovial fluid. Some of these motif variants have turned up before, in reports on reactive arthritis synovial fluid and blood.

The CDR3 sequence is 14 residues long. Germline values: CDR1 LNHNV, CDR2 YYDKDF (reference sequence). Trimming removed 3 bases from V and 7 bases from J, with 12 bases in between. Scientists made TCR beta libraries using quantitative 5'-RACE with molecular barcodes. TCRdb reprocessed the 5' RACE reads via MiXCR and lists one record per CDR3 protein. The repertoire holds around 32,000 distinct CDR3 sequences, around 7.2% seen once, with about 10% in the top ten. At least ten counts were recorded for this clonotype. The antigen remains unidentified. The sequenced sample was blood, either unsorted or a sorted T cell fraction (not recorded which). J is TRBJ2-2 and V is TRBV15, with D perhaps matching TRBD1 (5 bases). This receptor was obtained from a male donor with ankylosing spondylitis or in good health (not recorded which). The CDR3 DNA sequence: TGTGCCACCAGCAGGGACACTGCTGGCGGGGAGCTGTTTTTT. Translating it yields CATSRDTAGGELFF.